The rows below give T cell receptor beta chains drawn from one sample of a study of T cells after yellow fever vaccination. TCRdb fed the 5' RACE reads into MiXCR, producing one record per CDR3 protein. The data show over 250,000 distinct CDR3 sequences, over 3.5% seen once. This sample comprised PBMCs, obtained 5 days after the yellow fever booster vaccination. The receptors shown here come from a man between 18 and 29 years old who received the YFV17D yellow fever vaccine. The CDR3 runs from the conserved cysteine through the conserved F or W. The order of the fields is J gene, V gene, D gene, clone size, CDR3 DNA, CDR3 protein. A D gene is named only where the DNA matches it firmly. Size is omitted from some rows. Given values are once, few, many or a class for expanded clones.

J gene: TRBJ2-3; V gene: TRBV11-2; D gene: -; clone size: many; CDR3 DNA: TGTGCCAGCAGCCTTTCAAGGGCAGATACGCAGTATTTT; CDR3 protein: CASSLSRADTQYF
J gene: TRBJ2-6; V gene: TRBV7-2; D gene: TRBD1; clone size: many; CDR3 DNA: TGTGCCAGCACCGACAGGGGCGGACACTCTGGGGCCAACGTCCTGACTTTC; CDR3 protein: CASTDRGGHSGANVLTF
J gene: TRBJ2-3; V gene: TRBV6-5; D gene: TRBD2; clone size: few; CDR3 DNA: TGTGCCAGCAGTTCGCCCGGGACTAAAACAGATACGCAGTATTTT; CDR3 protein: CASSSPGTKTDTQYF
J gene: TRBJ1-3; V gene: TRBV6-6; D gene: -; clone size: few; CDR3 DNA: TGTGCCAGCAGTTACTCCGGCGACTCTGGAAACACCATATATTTT; CDR3 protein: CASSYSGDSGNTIYF
J gene: TRBJ2-2; V gene: TRBV5-6; D gene: -; clone size: few; CDR3 DNA: TGTGCCAGCAGCTTTGCAGTCCACGCGGGTGTAGCCGGGGAGCTGTTTTTT; CDR3 protein: CASSFAVHAGVAGELFF
J gene: TRBJ2-2; V gene: TRBV21-1; D gene: -; clone size: few; CDR3 DNA: TGTGCCAGCACCTACGGGGGAACCGGGGAGCTGTTTTTT; CDR3 protein: CASTYGGTGELFF
J gene: TRBJ1-5; V gene: TRBV28; D gene: -; clone size: -; CDR3 DNA: TGTGCCAGCAGTAAGGGGCGTTATAGCAATCAGCCCCAGCATTTT; CDR3 protein: CASSKGRYSNQPQHF
J gene: TRBJ1-1; V gene: TRBV12-3/TRBV12-4; D gene: TRBD1; clone size: many; CDR3 DNA: TGTGCCAGCAGTCCTCGGGACAGGGTTTCTATGAACACTGAAGCTTTCTTT; CDR3 protein: CASSPRDRVSMNTEAFF
J gene: TRBJ1-2; V gene: TRBV29-1; D gene: -; clone size: few; CDR3 DNA: TGCAGCGTTGATCTTATCAGCCATGGCTACACCTTC; CDR3 protein: CSVDLISHGYTF
J gene: TRBJ2-7; V gene: TRBV11-2; D gene: -; clone size: many; CDR3 DNA: TGTGCCAGCAGCTTAGTAGGGAGACCCTACGAGCAGTACTTC; CDR3 protein: CASSLVGRPYEQYF
J gene: TRBJ2-5; V gene: TRBV7-2; D gene: -; clone size: many; CDR3 DNA: TGTGCCAGCAGCTTAAGGGAGATAGAGACCCAGTACTTC; CDR3 protein: CASSLREIETQYF
J gene: TRBJ1-1; V gene: TRBV28; D gene: -; clone size: -; CDR3 DNA: TGTGCCAGCAGTGTGCAGGCCTCGAACACTGAAGCTTTCTTT; CDR3 protein: CASSVQASNTEAFF
J gene: TRBJ2-2; V gene: TRBV20-1; D gene: TRBD2; clone size: few; CDR3 DNA: TGCAGTGCTAGAGATCGCGGGGGGGCTAATGCCGGGGAGCTGTTTTTT; CDR3 protein: CSARDRGGANAGELFF
J gene: TRBJ1-1; V gene: TRBV7-2; D gene: -; clone size: -; CDR3 DNA: TGTGCCAGCAGCTTATACAGGGCGAGGGACACTGAAGCTTTCTTT; CDR3 protein: CASSLYRARDTEAFF
J gene: TRBJ2-7; V gene: TRBV7-9; D gene: TRBD1; clone size: -; CDR3 DNA: TGTGCCAGCAGCTCTCCGGGACAGGGGGCATCCTACGAGCAGTACTTC; CDR3 protein: CASSSPGQGASYEQYF
J gene: TRBJ1-5; V gene: TRBV27; D gene: -; clone size: -; CDR3 DNA: TGTGCCAGCAGTTATCGGGTTAGGCAGCCCCAGCATTTT; CDR3 protein: CASSYRVRQPQHF
J gene: TRBJ1-4; V gene: TRBV6-5; D gene: -; clone size: few; CDR3 DNA: TGTGCCAGCAGTTCGGAACCTAATGAAAAACTGTTTTTT; CDR3 protein: CASSSEPNEKLFF
J gene: TRBJ2-7; V gene: TRBV4-1; D gene: -; clone size: -; CDR3 DNA: TGCGCCAGCAGCCAAGAACCCCGGGGCGGGGACGAGCAGTACTTC; CDR3 protein: CASSQEPRGGDEQYF
J gene: TRBJ2-1; V gene: TRBV5-1; D gene: -; clone size: many; CDR3 DNA: TGCGCCAGCAGCCCGATCGATAGCTCCTACAATGAGCAGTTCTTC; CDR3 protein: CASSPIDSSYNEQFF
J gene: TRBJ1-2; V gene: TRBV27; D gene: TRBD1; clone size: few; CDR3 DNA: TGTGCCAGCAGTTTATTCGCCCGACAGGGTGCCTATGGCTACACCTTC; CDR3 protein: CASSLFARQGAYGYTF
J gene: TRBJ2-5; V gene: TRBV5-6; D gene: -; clone size: many; CDR3 DNA: TGTGCCAGCAGCTTGTTCCACCAAGAGACCCAGTACTTC; CDR3 protein: CASSLFHQETQYF
J gene: TRBJ1-1; V gene: TRBV27; D gene: -; clone size: many; CDR3 DNA: TGTGCCAGCAGTTTGCGGCGGGAGAACACTGAAGCTTTCTTT; CDR3 protein: CASSLRRENTEAFF
J gene: TRBJ2-1; V gene: TRBV6-1; D gene: TRBD2; clone size: -; CDR3 DNA: TGTGCCAGCAGTACAAGGACTAGCGGGGAGAGACGTCAGTTCTTC; CDR3 protein: CASSTRTSGERRQFF
J gene: TRBJ1-4; V gene: TRBV7-2; D gene: -; clone size: few; CDR3 DNA: TGTGCCAGCAGCCTATTGGGCGTTGCAACTAATGAAAAACTGTTTTTT; CDR3 protein: CASSLLGVATNEKLFF
J gene: TRBJ2-3; V gene: TRBV10-3; D gene: TRBD1; clone size: few; CDR3 DNA: TGTGCCATCGGGGAGACAGGGGACGGTACGCAGTATTTT; CDR3 protein: CAIGETGDGTQYF
J gene: TRBJ2-5; V gene: TRBV7-6; D gene: -; clone size: many; CDR3 DNA: TGTGCCAGCAGCCGTAGCCGCGAGACCCAGTACTTC; CDR3 protein: CASSRSRETQYF
J gene: TRBJ1-3; V gene: TRBV20-1; D gene: TRBD1; clone size: -; CDR3 DNA: TGCAGTGGAACAGGGGGCTCTGGAAACACCATATATTTT; CDR3 protein: CSGTGGSGNTIYF
J gene: TRBJ1-6; V gene: TRBV27; D gene: -; clone size: many; CDR3 DNA: TGTGCCAGCAGTTTATCTATGGGGGGCCGGTCACCCCTCCACTTT; CDR3 protein: CASSLSMGGRSPLHF
J gene: TRBJ1-2; V gene: TRBV5-1; D gene: -; clone size: few; CDR3 DNA: TGCGCCAGCAGCTTGTCGGGGGGTCGGAACTATGGCTACACCTTC; CDR3 protein: CASSLSGGRNYGYTF
J gene: TRBJ1-2; V gene: TRBV9; D gene: -; clone size: many; CDR3 DNA: TGTGCCAGCAGCGTGTCAGGGGTCGGCTACACCTTC; CDR3 protein: CASSVSGVGYTF
J gene: TRBJ1-5; V gene: TRBV7-2; D gene: TRBD1; clone size: -; CDR3 DNA: TGTGCCAGCAGCTCGGACAGGGATTATAGCAATCAGCCCCAGCATTTT; CDR3 protein: CASSSDRDYSNQPQHF
J gene: TRBJ2-7; V gene: TRBV7-2; D gene: -; clone size: many; CDR3 DNA: TGTGCCAGCAGCAGGGACTTGGGATCCTACGAGCAGTACTTC; CDR3 protein: CASSRDLGSYEQYF
J gene: TRBJ2-3; V gene: TRBV4-3; D gene: -; clone size: many; CDR3 DNA: TGCGCCAGCAGCCAATCCCGACATTGGACTTCAGGGGAGCAGTATTTT; CDR3 protein: CASSQSRHWTSGEQYF
J gene: TRBJ2-2; V gene: TRBV9; D gene: -; clone size: many; CDR3 DNA: TGTGCCAGCAGCGGGGGACCAGGATGGACCGGGGAGCTGTTTTTT; CDR3 protein: CASSGGPGWTGELFF
J gene: TRBJ2-1; V gene: TRBV20-1; D gene: TRBD2; clone size: few; CDR3 DNA: TGCAGTGCTAGCCCCGGGACTAGCGGGGGTAATGAGCAGTTCTTC; CDR3 protein: CSASPGTSGGNEQFF
J gene: TRBJ1-1; V gene: TRBV5-5; D gene: -; clone size: -; CDR3 DNA: TGTGCCAGCAGCGAGTGGGACGGACTCACTGAAGCTTTCTTT; CDR3 protein: CASSEWDGLTEAFF
J gene: TRBJ1-4; V gene: TRBV12-3/TRBV12-4; D gene: TRBD1; clone size: many; CDR3 DNA: TGTGCCAGCAGCATCGGACAGGGTGAAAAACTGTTTTTT; CDR3 protein: CASSIGQGEKLFF
J gene: TRBJ1-1; V gene: TRBV3-1; D gene: -; clone size: -; CDR3 DNA: TGTGCCAGCAGCCAAGAATTCCGAGATTCGAACACTGAAGCTTTCTTT; CDR3 protein: CASSQEFRDSNTEAFF
J gene: TRBJ1-3; V gene: TRBV12-3/TRBV12-4; D gene: -; clone size: many; CDR3 DNA: TGTGCCAGCAGTTTGTATGGAAACACCATATATTTT; CDR3 protein: CASSLYGNTIYF
J gene: TRBJ2-3; V gene: TRBV29-1; D gene: TRBD1; clone size: few; CDR3 DNA: TGCAGCGCTAATACAGGGGGTAGCACAGATACGCAGTATTTT; CDR3 protein: CSANTGGSTDTQYF
J gene: TRBJ2-1; V gene: TRBV12-3/TRBV12-4; D gene: -; clone size: many; CDR3 DNA: TGTGCCAGCAGTCAGGGGAATGAGCAGTTCTTC; CDR3 protein: CASSQGNEQFF
J gene: TRBJ2-4; V gene: TRBV20-1; D gene: -; clone size: -; CDR3 DNA: TGCAGTGCTAGAAACAGGGAAATAGCCAAAAACATTCAGTACTTC; CDR3 protein: CSARNREIAKNIQYF
J gene: TRBJ2-7; V gene: TRBV4-1; D gene: TRBD2; clone size: -; CDR3 DNA: TGCGCCAGCAGACCCCGGACTAGCGGGGGCCACGAGCAGTACTTC; CDR3 protein: CASRPRTSGGHEQYF
J gene: TRBJ1-4; V gene: TRBV19; D gene: -; clone size: -; CDR3 DNA: TGTGCCAGTAGTATTGCTGGCAGGGTAAGGGAAAAACTGTTTTTT; CDR3 protein: CASSIAGRVREKLFF
J gene: TRBJ1-1; V gene: TRBV7-6; D gene: TRBD1; clone size: few; CDR3 DNA: TGTGCCAGCAGCTCTACGACAGGGTTGGTCACTGAAGCTTTCTTT; CDR3 protein: CASSSTTGLVTEAFF
J gene: TRBJ2-3; V gene: TRBV7-2; D gene: TRBD2; clone size: few; CDR3 DNA: TGTGCCAGCAGCTTACCCCGAGCGGGGGACACAGATACGCAGTATTTT; CDR3 protein: CASSLPRAGDTDTQYF
J gene: TRBJ2-7; V gene: TRBV12-3/TRBV12-4; D gene: -; clone size: few; CDR3 DNA: TGTGCCAGCAGTTTTACAGGGACCGGCAACGAGCAGTACTTC; CDR3 protein: CASSFTGTGNEQYF
J gene: TRBJ2-1; V gene: TRBV7-9; D gene: -; clone size: -; CDR3 DNA: TGTGCCAGCAGCTTATACATCAATGAGCAGTTCTTC; CDR3 protein: CASSLYINEQFF
J gene: TRBJ2-7; V gene: TRBV7-2; D gene: TRBD1; clone size: -; CDR3 DNA: TGTGCCAGCAGAAGAGAACAGGGGCCGTTGGGCTACGAGCAGTACTTC; CDR3 protein: CASRREQGPLGYEQYF
J gene: TRBJ2-7; V gene: TRBV6-5; D gene: -; clone size: many; CDR3 DNA: TGTGCCAGCAGTTACTCGAACCTGGGAGGAGAGGGCTACGAGCAGTACTTC; CDR3 protein: CASSYSNLGGEGYEQYF
J gene: TRBJ1-5; V gene: TRBV4-3; D gene: -; clone size: -; CDR3 DNA: TGCGCCAGCAGCCAAGATCGTGGTGGAGGACATCAGCCCCAGCATTTT; CDR3 protein: CASSQDRGGGHQPQHF
J gene: TRBJ1-6; V gene: TRBV11-2; D gene: -; clone size: few; CDR3 DNA: TGTGCCAGCAGCTTAGATCCACCCGGTACCTATAATTCACCCCTCCACTTT; CDR3 protein: CASSLDPPGTYNSPLHF
J gene: TRBJ1-2; V gene: TRBV4-2; D gene: TRBD1; clone size: -; CDR3 DNA: TGTGCCAGCAGCCTCACAGGACAGGGACTTCCCCGGTACTATTTTTATGGCTACACCTTC; CDR3 protein: CASSLTGQGLPRYYFYGYTF
J gene: TRBJ1-4; V gene: TRBV10-3; D gene: -; clone size: few; CDR3 DNA: TGTGCCATCAGTGAGCGTCAAGACAGGGAAAAACTGTTTTTT; CDR3 protein: CAISERQDREKLFF
J gene: TRBJ2-3; V gene: TRBV7-7; D gene: TRBD2; clone size: -; CDR3 DNA: TGTGCTAGCAGCTTACTAGCGGGGGTACCAGATACGCAGTATTTT; CDR3 protein: CASSLLAGVPDTQYF
J gene: TRBJ1-6; V gene: TRBV6-5; D gene: -; clone size: -; CDR3 DNA: TGTGCCAGCAGTTATTCGGGGAGAGGTAATTCACCCCTCCACTTT; CDR3 protein: CASSYSGRGNSPLHF
J gene: TRBJ1-5; V gene: TRBV6-5; D gene: -; clone size: -; CDR3 DNA: TGTGCCAGCAGTTACGGGATTGGGAGCAATCAGCCCCAGCATTTT; CDR3 protein: CASSYGIGSNQPQHF
J gene: TRBJ1-2; V gene: TRBV10-3; D gene: -; clone size: many; CDR3 DNA: TGTGCCATCAGTGACCCGAGAGCCGGGACATCGCTTGGCTACACCTTC; CDR3 protein: CAISDPRAGTSLGYTF
J gene: TRBJ2-5; V gene: TRBV11-2; D gene: -; clone size: -; CDR3 DNA: TGTGCCAGCAGCTTGGACAGCGGGGTTTCAGAGACCCAGTACTTC; CDR3 protein: CASSLDSGVSETQYF